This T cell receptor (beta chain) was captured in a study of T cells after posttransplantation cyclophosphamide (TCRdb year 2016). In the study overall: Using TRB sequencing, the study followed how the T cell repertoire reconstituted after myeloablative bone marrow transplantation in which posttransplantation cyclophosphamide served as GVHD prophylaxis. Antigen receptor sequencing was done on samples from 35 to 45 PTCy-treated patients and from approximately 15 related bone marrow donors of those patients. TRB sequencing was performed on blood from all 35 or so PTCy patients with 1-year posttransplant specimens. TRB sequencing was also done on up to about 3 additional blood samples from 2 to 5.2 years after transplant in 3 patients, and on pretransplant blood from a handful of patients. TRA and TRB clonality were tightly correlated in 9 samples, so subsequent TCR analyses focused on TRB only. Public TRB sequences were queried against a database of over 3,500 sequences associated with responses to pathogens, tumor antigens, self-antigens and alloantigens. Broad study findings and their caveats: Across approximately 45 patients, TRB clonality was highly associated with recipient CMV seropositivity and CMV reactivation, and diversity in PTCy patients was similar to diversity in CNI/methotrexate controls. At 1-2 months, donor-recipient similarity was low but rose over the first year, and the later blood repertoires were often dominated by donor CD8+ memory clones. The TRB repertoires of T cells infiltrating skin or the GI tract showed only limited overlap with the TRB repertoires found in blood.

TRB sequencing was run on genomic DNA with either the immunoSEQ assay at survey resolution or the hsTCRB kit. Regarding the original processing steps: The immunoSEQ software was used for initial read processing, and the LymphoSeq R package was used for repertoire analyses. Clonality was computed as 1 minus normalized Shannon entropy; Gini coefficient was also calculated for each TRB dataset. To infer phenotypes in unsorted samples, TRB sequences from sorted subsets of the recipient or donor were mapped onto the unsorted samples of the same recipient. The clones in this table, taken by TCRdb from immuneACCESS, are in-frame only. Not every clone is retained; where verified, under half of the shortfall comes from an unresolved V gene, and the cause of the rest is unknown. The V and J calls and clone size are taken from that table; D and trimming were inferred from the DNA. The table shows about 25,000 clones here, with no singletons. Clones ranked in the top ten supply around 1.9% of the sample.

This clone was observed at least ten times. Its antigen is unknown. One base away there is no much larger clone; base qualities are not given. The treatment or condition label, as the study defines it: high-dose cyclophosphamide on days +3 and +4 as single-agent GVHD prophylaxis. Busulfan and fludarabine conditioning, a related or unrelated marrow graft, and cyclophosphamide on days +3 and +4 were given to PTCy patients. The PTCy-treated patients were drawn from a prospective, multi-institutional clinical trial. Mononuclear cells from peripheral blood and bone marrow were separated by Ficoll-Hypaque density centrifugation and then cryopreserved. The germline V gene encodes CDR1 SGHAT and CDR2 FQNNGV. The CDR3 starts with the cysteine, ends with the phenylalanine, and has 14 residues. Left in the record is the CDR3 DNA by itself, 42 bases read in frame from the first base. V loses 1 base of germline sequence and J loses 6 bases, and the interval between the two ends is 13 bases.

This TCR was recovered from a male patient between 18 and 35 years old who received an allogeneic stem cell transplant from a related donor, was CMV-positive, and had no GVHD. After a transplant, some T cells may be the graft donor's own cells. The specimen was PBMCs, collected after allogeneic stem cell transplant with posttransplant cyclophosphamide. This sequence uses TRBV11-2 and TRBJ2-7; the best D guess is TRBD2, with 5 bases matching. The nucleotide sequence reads TGTGCCAGCAGCTTAGGGCTTGGAGGTGGCGAGCAGTACTTC. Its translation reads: CASSLGLGGGEQYF.